Following are 12 T cell receptor beta chains from one sample sequenced in a study of cytomegalovirus exposure and HLA in healthy donors. Primers included in the PCR were 60 Vbeta and 13 Jbeta primers. Only in-frame clones appear in the TCRdb table, and some are missing; sequencing was by immunoSEQ multiplex PCR. The sample shows fewer than 110,000 clones, roughly three quarters of them seen only once. The sample comprised PBMCs. The receptors were sampled from a man aged 50 to 59 in good health and CMV-seropositive.

The V gene is TRBV10-3, the J gene TRBJ2-2, with TRBD2 as a possible D gene (5 bases). V lost 2 bases and J lost 0, with 7 bases in between. Germline V gene sequence: CDR1 ENHRY, CDR2 SYGVKD. The CDR3 is 15 residues long. CDR3 in amino acids: CAISEREPNTGELFF. The CDR3, as DNA: TGTGCCATCAGTGAGCGGGAACCGAACACCGGGGAGCTGTTTTTT.

This chain joins TRBV7-8 and TRBJ1-5; 9 bases are a match to TRBD1. There are 15 residues in the CDR3. Germline V CDR1 and CDR2: SGHVS, FQNEAQ. The ends lost 2 bases at V and 4 bases at J; junction bases unmatched: 3. In nucleotides, the CDR3 is TGTGCCAGCAGCTTAATGGGACAGGGTAATCAGCCCCAGCATTTT. Amino acids: CASSLMGQGNQPQHF.

This clone showed up just a few times. The V call is TRBV14, the J call TRBJ2-3; D is unresolved. Germline values: CDR1 SGHDN, CDR2 FVKESK. The V end lost 5 bases, the J end lost 3 bases, and 15 bases lay between the germline ends. CDR3 length: 15 residues. The CDR3 nucleotides read TGTGCCAGCAGCGGTTTTAACTCCCGGACAGATACGCAGTATTTT. Translated, it gives CASSGFNSRTDTQYF.

This clone was seen once. The genes are TRBV7-2 and TRBJ2-7, with 9 positions matching TRBD2. Losses at the gene ends were 5 bases for V and 1 base for J; bases not matched to a gene: 12. From germline, CDR1 is SGHTA and CDR2 FQGNSA. There are 17 residues in the CDR3. The CDR3 spells CASSTQSGRFLSYEQYF. The CDR3 region has the DNA TGTGCCAGCAGCACTCAAAGCGGGAGGTTCCTTTCCTACGAGCAGTACTTC. Supplemented by reference TRBV7-2 and TRBJ2-7, the full variable domain reads GAGVSQSPSNKVTEKGKDVELRCDPISGHTALYWYRQSLGQGLEFLIYFQGNSAPDKSGLPSDRFSAERTGGSVSTLTIQRTQQEDSAVYLCASSTQSGRFLSYEQYFGPGTRLTVT.

The chain is built from TRBV30 and TRBJ2-2; 11 positions agree with TRBD2. This CDR3 region has 13 residues. Germline V gene data show CDR1 as GTSNPN and CDR2 as SVGIG (reference sequence). The CDR3 bases are TGTACAACTAGCGGGAGAGCCTACGGGGAGCTGTTTTTT. It translates to CTTSGRAYGELFF. The full variable domain, its missing parts supplied by reference TRBV30 and TRBJ2-2, is SQTIHQWPATLVQPVGSPLSLECTVEGTSNPNLYWYRQAAGRGLQLLFYSVGIGQISSEVPQNLSASRPQDRQFILSSKKLLLSDSGFYLCTTSGRAYGELFFGEGSRLTVL.

The chain joins TRBV6-4 to TRBJ2-3; 9 bases fit TRBD1. Germline lookup yields CDR1 MRHNA and CDR2 SNTAGT. V lost 0 bases and J lost 3; bases outside the gene matches: 1. CDR3 length equals 15 residues. In DNA, the CDR3 is TGTGCCAGCAGTGACTCACAGGGGGCGACAGATACGCAGTATTTT. Its translation: CASSDSQGATDTQYF.

This rearrangement joins TRBV10-3 to TRBJ1-1, with D possibly being TRBD1 (6 bases). The CDR3 covers 13 residues. The V and J ends lost 0 bases and 11 bases respectively, with 13 bases between them. Germline-derived CDR1 and CDR2 are ENHRY and SYGVKD. For the CDR3, the DNA is TGTGCCATCAGTGAGTCGAGGGGGAGCATTGCTTTCTTT. Its protein is CAISESRGSIAFF.

A remark on this clone: This sample includes further DNA sequences coding for the same CDR3. This chain joins TRBV20-1 and TRBJ2-7; a weak D match, TRBD1 (5 bases). The CDR3 length is 10 residues. Germline V CDR1 and CDR2: DFQATT, SNEGSKA (reference sequence). The DNA of the CDR3 is TGCCCAGGGATCCCCTACGAGCAGTACTTC. Its translation is CPGIPYEQYF.

This clone appeared a few times. A junction end diverges from the germline sequence, so it may reflect a read error. The chain combines TRBV7-9 with TRBJ2-6, with 7 nucleotides matching TRBD2. This CDR3 has 17 amino acids. Germline values: CDR1 SEHNR, CDR2 FQNEAQ (reference sequence). The CDR3 DNA reads TGTTCCAGCAGCTTATGGGGGAGGGCCAATGGGGCCAACGTCCTGACTTTC. Translating it yields CSSSLWGRANGANVLTF. Looking up the rest from reference TRBV7-9 and TRBJ2-6 gives the full variable domain: DTGVSQNPRHKITKRGQNVTFRCDPISEHNRLYWYRQTLGQGPEFLTYFQNEAQLEKSRLLSDRFSAERPKGSFSTLEIQRTEQGDSAMYLCSSSLWGRANGANVLTFGAGSRLTVL.

Ten or more counts support this clone. The rearrangement uses TRBV6-6 and TRBJ1-2; 8 nucleotides align to TRBD1. The ends lost 3 bases at V and 7 bases at J; junction bases unmatched: 10. CDR3 length equals 15 residues. CDR1 and CDR2 (germline): MNHNY, SVGAGI (reference sequence). Written as DNA, the CDR3 is TGTGCCAGCAGTTATCTTGGCAGGGGGCAGTCTGGCTACACCTTC. Amino acid sequence: CASSYLGRGQSGYTF.

The chain recombines TRBV7-9 with TRBJ2-7; 8 bases line up with TRBD2. There are 16 residues in the CDR3. The V gene's germline CDR1 is SEHNR and CDR2 FQNEAQ (reference sequence). J gave up 3 bases and V 0 bases, and 7 bases lay outside the gene matches. CDR3 in DNA: TGTGCCAGCAGCTTAGCGAGGAGCGGGAGACGCTACGAGCAGTACTTC. Its protein product is CASSLARSGRRYEQYF.

The V and J genes are TRBV9 and TRBJ2-2; no firm D call. V was trimmed by 6 bases and J by 1 base, leaving 13 bases between them. CDR3 size: 15 residues. The germline CDR1 and CDR2 sequences are SGDLS and YYNGEE. CDR3 sequence: CASTPRVGNTGELFF. CDR3 DNA: TGTGCCAGCACCCCCCGGGTGGGGAACACCGGGGAGCTGTTTTTT.